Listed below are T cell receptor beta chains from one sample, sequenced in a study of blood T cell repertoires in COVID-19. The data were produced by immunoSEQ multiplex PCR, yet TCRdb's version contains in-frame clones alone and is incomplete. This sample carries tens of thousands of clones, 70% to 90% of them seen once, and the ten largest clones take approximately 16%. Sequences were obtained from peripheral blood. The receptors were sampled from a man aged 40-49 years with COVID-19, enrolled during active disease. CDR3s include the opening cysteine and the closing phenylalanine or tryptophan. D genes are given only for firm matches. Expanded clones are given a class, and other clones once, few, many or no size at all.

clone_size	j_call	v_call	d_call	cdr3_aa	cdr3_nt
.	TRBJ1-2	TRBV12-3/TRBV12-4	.	CASRLTGAYGYTF	TGTGCCAGCAGGCTTACGGGTGCATATGGCTACACCTTC
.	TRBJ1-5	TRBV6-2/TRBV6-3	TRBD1	CASSGTGNQPQHF	TGTGCCAGCAGCGGGACAGGGAATCAGCCCCAGCATTTT
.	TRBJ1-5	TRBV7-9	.	CASSLGAAQPQHF	TGTGCCAGCAGCTTAGGGGCTGCTCAGCCCCAGCATTTT
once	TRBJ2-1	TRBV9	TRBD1	CASNRQGSSYNEQFF	TGTGCCAGCAACCGACAGGGAAGCTCCTACAATGAGCAGTTCTTC
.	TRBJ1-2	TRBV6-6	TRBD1	CASSYQTGGGYTF	TGTGCCAGCAGTTACCAGACAGGGGGAGGCTACACCTTC
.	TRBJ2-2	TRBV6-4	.	CASSRESTGELFF	TGTGCCAGCAGTAGGGAGTCTACCGGGGAGCTGTTTTTT
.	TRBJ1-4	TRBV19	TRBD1	CASRNGQGAEKLFF	TGTGCCAGTAGGAACGGACAGGGGGCTGAAAAACTGTTTTTT
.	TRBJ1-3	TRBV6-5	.	CASSYSYETTGNTIYF	TGTGCCAGCAGTTACTCATATGAGACAACTGGAAACACCATATATTTT
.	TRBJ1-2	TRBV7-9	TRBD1	CASSSSGTDYGYTF	TGTGCCAGCAGCTCATCCGGGACAGACTATGGCTACACCTTC
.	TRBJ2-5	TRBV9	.	CASSAHPGETQYF	TGTGCCAGCAGCGCCCACCCGGGGGAGACCCAGTACTTC
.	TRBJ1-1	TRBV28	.	CASSRTGILLNTEAFF	TGTGCCAGCAGTCGAACAGGAATCCTCCTGAACACTGAAGCTTTCTTT
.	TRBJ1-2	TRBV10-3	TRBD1	CASRGTENYGYTF	TGTGCCTCCCGGGGGACAGAAAACTATGGCTACACCTTC
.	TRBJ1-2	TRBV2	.	CASRPQGLYGYTF	TGTGCCAGCAGACCGCAGGGCCTCTATGGCTACACCTTC
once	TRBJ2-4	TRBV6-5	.	CASRGTRLAKNIQYF	TGTGCCAGTAGAGGGACTCGGCTAGCCAAAAACATTCAGTACTTC
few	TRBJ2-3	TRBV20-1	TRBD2	CSASGAGGPSDTQYF	TGCAGTGCTAGTGGTGCGGGGGGGCCATCAGATACGCAGTATTTT
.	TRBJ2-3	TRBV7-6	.	CASSVPGYAQYF	TGTGCCAGCAGCGTACCAGGGTATGCGCAGTATTTT
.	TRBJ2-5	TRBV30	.	CAWSPRETQYF	TGTGCCTGGAGCCCCAGGGAGACCCAGTACTTC
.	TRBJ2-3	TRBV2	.	CASSPEADTQYF	TGTGCCAGCAGTCCCGAGGCAGATACGCAGTATTTT
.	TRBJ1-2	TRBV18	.	CASSPDGETYGYTF	TGTGCCAGCTCACCTGACGGGGAAACCTATGGCTACACCTTC
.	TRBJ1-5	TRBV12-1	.	CASSSDDRGSNQPQHF	TGTGCCAGCAGCTCTGACGACAGGGGAAGCAATCAGCCCCAGCATTTT
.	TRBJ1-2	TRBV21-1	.	CASSKGGSRDSINYGYTF	TGTGCCAGCAGCAAAGGTGGGAGTCGGGACAGTATTAACTATGGCTACACCTTC
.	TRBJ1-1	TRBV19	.	CASSLQSTVNTEAFF	TGTGCCAGTAGCCTCCAGAGCACAGTGAACACTGAAGCTTTCTTT
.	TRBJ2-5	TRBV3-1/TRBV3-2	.	CASSQTGPSETQYF	TGTGCCAGCAGCCAAACAGGGCCCTCGGAGACCCAGTACTTC
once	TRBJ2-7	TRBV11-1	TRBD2	CASGFSGGNEQYF	TGTGCCAGCGGGTTTAGCGGGGGGAACGAGCAGTACTTC
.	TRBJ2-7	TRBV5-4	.	CASTFRDGGREQYF	TGTGCCAGCACCTTCCGGGACGGGGGTCGGGAGCAGTACTTC
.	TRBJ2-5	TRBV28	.	CASSWQREETQYF	TGTGCCAGCAGTTGGCAGAGGGAGGAGACCCAGTACTTC
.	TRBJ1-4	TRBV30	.	CAWRLAATNEKLFF	TGTGCCTGGAGGTTAGCAGCAACTAATGAAAAACTGTTTTTT
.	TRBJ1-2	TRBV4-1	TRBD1	CASSQVTGLGYTF	TGCGCCAGCAGCCAAGTGACAGGGCTTGGCTACACCTTC
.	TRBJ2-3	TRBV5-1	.	CASKDPGGPSTDTQYF	TGCGCCAGCAAAGACCCCGGGGGGCCGAGCACAGATACGCAGTATTTT
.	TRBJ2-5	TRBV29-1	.	CSVRPPEGTQYF	TGCAGCGTTCGCCCCCCTGAGGGGACCCAGTACTTC
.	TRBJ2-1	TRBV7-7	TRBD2	CASSMTSGVTDEQFF	TGTGCCAGCAGCATGACTAGCGGGGTGACGGATGAGCAGTTCTTC
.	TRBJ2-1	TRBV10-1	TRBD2	CASSLTSGGPGEQFF	TGCGCCAGCAGTCTGACTAGCGGGGGTCCGGGTGAGCAGTTCTTC
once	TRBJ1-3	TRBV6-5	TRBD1	CASSKTGAGNTIYF	TGTGCCAGCAGTAAGACAGGGGCTGGAAACACCATATATTTT
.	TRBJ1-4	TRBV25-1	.	CASSFQGVEKLFF	TGTGCCAGCAGTTTTCAGGGCGTTGAAAAACTGTTTTTT
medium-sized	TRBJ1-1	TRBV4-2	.	CASSQGLVGAFF	TGTGCCAGCAGCCAAGGGTTGGTCGGAGCTTTCTTT
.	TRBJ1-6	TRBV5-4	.	CASSRWQGGSPLHF	TGTGCCAGCAGCCGCTGGCAGGGTGGTTCACCCCTCCACTTT
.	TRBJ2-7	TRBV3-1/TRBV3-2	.	CASSQDGSTGQYF	TGTGCCAGCAGCCAAGATGGGAGTACTGGGCAGTACTTC
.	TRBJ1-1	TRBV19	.	CASSTSENTEAFF	TGTGCCAGTAGTACCTCAGAAAACACTGAAGCTTTCTTT
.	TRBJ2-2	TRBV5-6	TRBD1	CASSLNTGTEKTGELFF	TGTGCCAGCAGCTTGAATACCGGGACAGAAAAAACCGGGGAGCTGTTTTTT
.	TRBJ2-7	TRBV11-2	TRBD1	CASSPTGSSYEQYF	TGTGCCAGCAGCCCGACAGGGAGCTCCTACGAGCAGTACTTC
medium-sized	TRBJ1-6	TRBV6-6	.	CASSRDTEPLHF	TGTGCCAGCAGCAGGGACACGGAGCCCCTCCACTTT
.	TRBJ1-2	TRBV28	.	CASSLNYGYTF	TGTGCCAGCAGTCTTAACTATGGCTACACCTTC
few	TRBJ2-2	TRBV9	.	CASSVVSGVGELFF	TGTGCCAGCAGCGTAGTTAGCGGTGTTGGGGAGCTGTTTTTT
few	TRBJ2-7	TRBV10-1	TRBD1	CASSGDSHEQYF	TGCGCCAGCAGCGGGGACAGCCACGAGCAGTACTTC
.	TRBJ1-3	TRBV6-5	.	CASSWDFLSGNTIYF	TGTGCCAGCAGTTGGGACTTTCTCTCTGGAAACACCATATATTTT
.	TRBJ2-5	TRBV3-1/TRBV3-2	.	CASSQQVRETQYF	TGTGCCAGCAGTCAACAAGTTAGAGAGACCCAGTACTTC
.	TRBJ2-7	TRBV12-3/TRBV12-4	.	CASSFEGVYEQYF	TGTGCCAGCAGTTTCGAGGGAGTCTACGAGCAGTACTTC
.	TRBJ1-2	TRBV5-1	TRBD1	CASSAGQGGGYTF	TGCGCCAGCAGCGCGGGACAGGGAGGAGGCTACACCTTC
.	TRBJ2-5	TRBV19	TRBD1	CASSPGQGGFSETQYF	TGTGCCAGTAGTCCGGGACAGGGAGGGTTCTCTGAGACCCAGTACTTC
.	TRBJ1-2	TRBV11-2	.	CASSARDGGIYGYTF	TGTGCCAGCAGCGCCCGGGACGGAGGGATCTATGGCTACACCTTC
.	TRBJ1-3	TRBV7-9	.	CASNYAPSGNTIYF	TGTGCCAGCAACTATGCCCCCTCTGGAAACACCATATATTTT
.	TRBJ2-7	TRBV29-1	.	CSATLPGRDYEQYF	TGCAGCGCTACCTTACCGGGCAGGGACTACGAGCAGTACTTC
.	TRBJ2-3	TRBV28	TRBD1	CASNTGGTDTQYF	TGTGCCAGCAACACAGGGGGAACAGATACGCAGTATTTT
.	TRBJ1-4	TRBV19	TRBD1	CASSRTGRDEKLFF	TGTGCCAGTAGTAGGACAGGACGGGATGAAAAACTGTTTTTT
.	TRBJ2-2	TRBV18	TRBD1	CASSPREGGNTGELFF	TGTGCCAGCTCACCAAGAGAAGGGGGCAACACCGGGGAGCTGTTTTTT
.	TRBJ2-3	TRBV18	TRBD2	CASSPGIAGSTDTQYF	TGTGCCAGCTCACCCGGGATAGCGGGGAGCACAGATACGCAGTATTTT
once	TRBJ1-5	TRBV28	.	CASSSSGGWGNQPQHF	TGTGCCAGCAGCTCAAGCGGGGGGTGGGGCAATCAGCCCCAGCATTTT
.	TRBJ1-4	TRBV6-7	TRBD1	CASRTGTGDEKLFF	TGTGCCAGCAGAACCGGGACAGGGGATGAAAAACTGTTTTTT